Reported below is one T cell receptor beta chain. Antigen specificity is unknown. This sample stems from a study of shared clonotypes between healthy human individuals. Looking at the study overall: Per-donor plates numbered three CD4 naive, three CD4 memory, two CD8 naive and one CD8 memory.

Study-level points and caveats: Some naive CD4 clonotypes, 4% to 6%, turned up in common across several donors.

Assay execution took place at the deep level. Only in-frame clones appear in the TCRdb table, and some are missing; sequencing was by immunoSEQ multiplex PCR. Of approximately 2.4 million clones listed, almost 96% are singletons. CDR1 is SGHRS, CDR2 YFSETQ, per germline. The CDR3 contains 15 residues. V lost 3 bases to trimming and J lost 3 bases, with 16 bases between them. From CD4+ cells came CD45RA+ naive and CD45RA-negative memory subsets. Sequences were obtained from naive CD4+ T cells sorted from blood. Subset of the sample: CD45RA+ positively selected. The genes are TRBV5-1 and TRBJ2-7; either TRBD1 or TRBD2 may fit D (6 bases each). The TCR originated in a man aged 18-30 years in good health. The CDR3 loop reads CASSYGGGEGYEQYF. In nucleotides, the CDR3 is TGCGCCAGCAGCTACGGAGGGGGAGAGGGCTACGAGCAGTACTTC.